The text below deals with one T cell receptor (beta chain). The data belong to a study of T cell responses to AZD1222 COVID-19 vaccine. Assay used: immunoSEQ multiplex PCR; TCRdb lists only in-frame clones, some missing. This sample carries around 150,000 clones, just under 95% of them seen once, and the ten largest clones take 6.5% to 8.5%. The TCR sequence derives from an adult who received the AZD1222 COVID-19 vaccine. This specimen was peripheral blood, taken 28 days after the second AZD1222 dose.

This CDR3 is CASSPSGPNTGELFF. The CDR3 DNA sequence: TGTGCCAGCAGCCCCTCAGGCCCCAACACCGGGGAGCTGTTTTTT. This rearrangement joins TRBV7-9 to TRBJ2-2; the D is unclear. V was clipped by 5 bases and J by 2 bases, with 12 bases between them. This CDR3 has 15 amino acids. Germline V lookup: CDR1 SEHNR, CDR2 FQNEAQ (reference sequence).